One T cell receptor (beta chain) is described in this entry. What it binds is not known. Building of the TCR beta libraries involved iRepertoire HTBI primers and Arm-PCR of CDR3 regions. TCRdb re-called the multiplex PCR reads through MiXCR, storing one row per CDR3 protein. The profile shows about 470,000 distinct CDR3 sequences, about a fifth of them singletons. The CDR3 runs 16 residues. Germline lookup yields CDR1 MDHEN and CDR2 SYDVKM. The V end lost 5 bases, the J end lost 0 bases, and 14 bases lay between the germline ends. The source of the sample is a study of regulatory T cells in long-lasting Graves disease. The wider study: The study counted Graves' disease as persistent given over 5 years of antithyroid drugs and positive TSH receptor antibodies. Study-level findings and limits: Limited samples may have lowered accuracy.

Time point given: persistent/refractory GD, antithyroid drugs over 5 years with positive TRAb. Researchers made the TCR library from RNA that was extracted from PBMCs. The material sequenced was peripheral blood mononuclear cells (PBMCs), taken when the disease was refractory, from a patient treated with antithyroid drugs. V and J are TRBV28 and TRBJ2-1, with D perhaps TRBD1 (6 bases). The source is a female donor with Graves disease. Written as DNA, the CDR3 is TGTGCCAGCAGTCTTACCGGGACACTCTCCTACAATGAGCAGTTCTTC. Translated: CASSLTGTLSYNEQFF.